This record concerns one T cell receptor beta chain sequence. No antigen is known for it. The record has no base qualities; no much larger clone is one base away. The entry originates in a study of T cell responses to AZD1222 COVID-19 vaccine (dated by TCRdb to the early 2020s). For the wider study: TCR sequencing was performed for approximately 240 trial participants, of whom around 200 were given two doses of AZD1222 and roughly 25 were given two doses of MenACWY control vaccine. Enrollment into the trials was organized by age into subgroups of 18-55, 56-69 and 70-plus years, and those subgroups contained roughly 150, 30 and 60 TCR-sequenced participants, respectively. Points the paper makes about the study in general: Conclusions about previously exposed vaccinees are limited because only six or seven AZD1222 recipients were SARS-CoV-2 seropositive at baseline. CD4 TCRs associated with the vaccine covered the entire spike protein, and the dominant responses were in regions 160-218 and 743-854. Because no day 14 peak-response samples were available, the repertoires could be characterized only after the peak T cell response. After two AZD1222 doses, both the breadth and the depth of spike-specific TCRs were significantly higher than at day 0 and than in MenACWY recipients. Most participants were white British and females outnumbered males, and the authors suggested that clonal diversity may have been underestimated. Epitopes outside the regions mutated in the B.1.351 and B.1.1.7 variants were reportedly recognized by nearly half of the unique spike-specific TCRs. The 56-69-year group was small, and its depth increase did not reach significance, likely because of low power.

The intended sense of this specimen's time point label: baseline before first vaccination. Reading the label with the study, this specimen's treatment or condition is: meningococcal conjugate vaccine given as trial control. Vaccinee samples were obtained from the UK trials COV001 and COV002, which included a single-blind randomized controlled phase 2/3 trial of AZD1222 (ChAdOx1 nCoV-19) in healthy adults. For TCRbeta chain sequencing, PBMC samples from trial participants were taken at day 0 and at day 28 after the second dose. The CDR3 regions of human TCRbeta chains were analyzed by immunosequencing. As for the authors' bioinformatics: TCRs in the repertoires were compared against a reference library of SARS-CoV-2-specific TCRs that had been generated with the MIRA antigen-specificity platform. Breadth was defined as the fraction of unique TCRs that were SARS-CoV-2-associated, and depth was defined as the fraction of total T cells that were SARS-CoV-2-associated. Each spike-specific TCR was assigned to its reactive spike region and to a CD4 or CD8 class using the MIRA data. Log10-transformed breadth and depth values were compared by one-way ANOVA with Sidak's multiple comparisons tests. Entries here come from immuneACCESS through TCRdb and include only in-frame sequences with V and J called. Some clones fail to appear in such tables; in the studies checked, an unresolved V gene covers under half of the shortfall, and the cause of the remainder is unknown. V and J calls and clone size are those listed in that table; D and trimming were worked out from the DNA. The sample data list some 97,000 clones, and 87% of these were observed just once. In total, the top ten clones hold 4% to 4.5% of the sample.

V was cut back by 10 bases and J by 5 bases, leaving a gap of 24 bases between them. CDR1 SGDLS and CDR2 YYNGEE were looked up in the germline V gene. The CDR3 sequence holds 15 residues, the cysteine and phenylalanine included. The CDR3 DNA has 45 bases and is translated from base 1. The chain is assembled from TRBV9 and TRBJ2-5, with the D gene possibly TRBD1 or TRBD2, each one fitting 6 bases. The receptor was isolated from an adult in good health. This material consisted of peripheral blood, taken on day 0 of MenACWY control vaccination. CDR3 region: CARRVAPGAGETQYF. The nucleotide sequence is TGTGCCCGCCGCGTCGCGCCGGGGGCGGGGGAGACCCAGTACTTC.